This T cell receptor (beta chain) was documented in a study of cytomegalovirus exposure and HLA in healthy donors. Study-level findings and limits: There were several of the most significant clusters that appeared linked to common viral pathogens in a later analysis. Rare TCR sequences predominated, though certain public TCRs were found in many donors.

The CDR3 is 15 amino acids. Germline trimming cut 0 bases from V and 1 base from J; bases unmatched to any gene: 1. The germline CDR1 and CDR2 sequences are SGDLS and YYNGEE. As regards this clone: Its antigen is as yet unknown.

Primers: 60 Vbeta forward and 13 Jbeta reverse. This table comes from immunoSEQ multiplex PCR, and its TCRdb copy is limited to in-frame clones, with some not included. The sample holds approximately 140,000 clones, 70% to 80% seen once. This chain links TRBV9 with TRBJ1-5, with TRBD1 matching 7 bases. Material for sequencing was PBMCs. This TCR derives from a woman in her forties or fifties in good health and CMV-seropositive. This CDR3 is CASSVEGGSNQPQHF. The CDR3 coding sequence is TGTGCCAGCAGCGTAGAAGGGGGCAGCAATCAGCCCCAGCATTTT.